This T cell receptor beta chain comes out of a study of post-analysis software for immune sequencing data. The library was made from cDNA and included unique molecular identifiers. TCRdb analysed the PCR reads with MiXCR anew, one entry per CDR3 protein. The table records approximately 770,000 distinct CDR3 sequences, 35% to 55% of them present only once. Broader study findings: When compared against controls, multiple sclerosis patients showed significantly lower normalized Chao1 diversity. Strong co-clustering by F measure linked samples that shared a preparation batch. About five TRBV segments occurring more often in patients than controls included TRBV5-6, TRBV5-1 and TRBV20-1.

A word on this clonotype: The antigen is unknown.

CDR3 size: 15 residues. CDR1 and CDR2 (germline): DFQATT, SNEGSKA (reference sequence). The sample was blood. The chain has TRBV20-1 and TRBJ2-1, with D uncertain. This receptor was obtained from a girl aged 5-17 years with multiple sclerosis. The CDR3: CTLLRPQNSYNEQFF. The CDR3 coding sequence is TGCACCTTACTCCGGCCCCAAAACTCCTACAATGAGCAGTTCTTC.